This section outlines one TCR beta chain sequence together with its context. The antigen remains unidentified. This sample is part of a study of T cell responses to AZD1222 COVID-19 vaccine. Study-wide results and limits: Sampling captured repertoires only after the peak T cell response.

Profiled with immunoSEQ multiplex PCR; TCRdb holds only in-frame clones, not every one. Of approximately 180,000 clones in the sample, approximately 88% are singletons; the top ten hold 1.5% to 2%. Germline assignment: CDR1 MNHEY and CDR2 SVGAGI. V lost 4 bases, J lost 8 bases, and 9 bases stayed unmatched. CDR3 length: 15 amino acids. The V and J genes are TRBV6-5 and TRBJ1-3, with 9 bases identical to TRBD1. The sample in question was peripheral blood, obtained on day 0 of AZD1222 vaccination. This TCR came from an adult in good health. For the CDR3, the DNA is TGTGCCAGCAGTTTCTCGGACAGGGGCAGGGACACCATATATTTT. Its translation: CASSFSDRGRDTIYF.